The following is a T cell receptor (beta chain) sequence with its context. This record belongs to a study of blood T cell repertoires in COVID-19. There are 16 residues in the CDR3. The germline gives CDR1 MGHRA, CDR2 YSYEKL. The V end lost 5 bases, the J end lost 7 bases, and 23 bases lay between the germline ends. Assay: immunoSEQ multiplex PCR; the TCRdb copy retains only in-frame clones and omits some. Seen here are around 370,000 clones, around 90% observed once, and the top ten hold 6.5%. V gene TRBV4-1 combines with J gene TRBJ2-5, with D tentatively TRBD2 (7 bases). This receptor was taken from a man between 18 and 29 years old with active or convalescent COVID-19. Material for sequencing was peripheral blood. In DNA form, the CDR3 reads TGCGCCAGCAGCAGCGGGGCGGGTGGGGGGCCAACGACCCAGTACTTC. It is translated as CASSSGAGGGPTTQYF.